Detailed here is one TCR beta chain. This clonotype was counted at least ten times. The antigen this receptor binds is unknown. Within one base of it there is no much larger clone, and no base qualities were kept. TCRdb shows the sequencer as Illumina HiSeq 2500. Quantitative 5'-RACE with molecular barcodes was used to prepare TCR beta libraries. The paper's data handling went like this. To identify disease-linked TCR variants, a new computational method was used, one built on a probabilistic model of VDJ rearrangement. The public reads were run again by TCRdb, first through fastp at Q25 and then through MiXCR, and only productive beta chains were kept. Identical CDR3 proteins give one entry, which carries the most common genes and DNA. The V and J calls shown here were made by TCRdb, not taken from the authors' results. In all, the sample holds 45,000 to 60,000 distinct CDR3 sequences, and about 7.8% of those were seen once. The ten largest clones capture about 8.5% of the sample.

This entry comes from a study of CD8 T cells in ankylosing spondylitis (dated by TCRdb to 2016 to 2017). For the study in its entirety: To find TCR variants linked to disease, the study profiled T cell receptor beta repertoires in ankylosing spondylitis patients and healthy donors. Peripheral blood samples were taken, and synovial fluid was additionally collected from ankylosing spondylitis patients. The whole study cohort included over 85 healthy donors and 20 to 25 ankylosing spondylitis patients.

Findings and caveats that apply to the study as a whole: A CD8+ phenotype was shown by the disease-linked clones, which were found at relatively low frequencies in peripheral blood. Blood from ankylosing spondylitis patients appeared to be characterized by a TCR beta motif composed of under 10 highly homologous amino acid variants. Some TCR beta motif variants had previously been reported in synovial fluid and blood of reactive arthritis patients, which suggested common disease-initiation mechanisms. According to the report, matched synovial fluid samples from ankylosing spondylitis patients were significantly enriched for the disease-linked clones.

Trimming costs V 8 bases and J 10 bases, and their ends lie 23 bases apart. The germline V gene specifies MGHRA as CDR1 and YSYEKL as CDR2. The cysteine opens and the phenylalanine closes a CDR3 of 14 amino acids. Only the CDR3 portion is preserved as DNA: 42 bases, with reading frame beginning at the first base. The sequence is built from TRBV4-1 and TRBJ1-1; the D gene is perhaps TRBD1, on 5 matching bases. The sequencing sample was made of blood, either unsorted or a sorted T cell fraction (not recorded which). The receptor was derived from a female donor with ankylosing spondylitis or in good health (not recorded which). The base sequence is TGCGCCAGCGCCCCGGGGGGGGGTTGGCGCGGAGCTTTCTTT. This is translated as CASAPGGGWRGAFF.